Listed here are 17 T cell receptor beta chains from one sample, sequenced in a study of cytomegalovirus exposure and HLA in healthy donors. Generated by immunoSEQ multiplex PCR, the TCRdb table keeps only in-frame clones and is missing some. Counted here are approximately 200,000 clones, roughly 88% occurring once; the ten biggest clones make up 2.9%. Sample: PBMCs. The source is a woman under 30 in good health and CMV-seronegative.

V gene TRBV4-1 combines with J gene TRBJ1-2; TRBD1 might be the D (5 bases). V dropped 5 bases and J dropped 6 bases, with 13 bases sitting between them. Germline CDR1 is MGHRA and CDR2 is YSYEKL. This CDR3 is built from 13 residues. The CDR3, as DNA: TGCGCCAGCAGCTGGGGGGAAGTAGATGGCTACACCTTC. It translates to CASSWGEVDGYTF.

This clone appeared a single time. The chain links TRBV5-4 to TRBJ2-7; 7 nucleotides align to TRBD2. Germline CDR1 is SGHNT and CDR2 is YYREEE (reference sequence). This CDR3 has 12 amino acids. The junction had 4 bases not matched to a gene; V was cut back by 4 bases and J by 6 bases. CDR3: CASSHGTTEQYF. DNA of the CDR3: TGTGCCAGCAGCCACGGGACTACCGAGCAGTACTTC.

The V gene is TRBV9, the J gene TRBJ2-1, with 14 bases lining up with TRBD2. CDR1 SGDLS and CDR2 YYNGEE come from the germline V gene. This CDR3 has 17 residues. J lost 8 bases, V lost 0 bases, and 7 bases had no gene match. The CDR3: CASSVDTGTSGSHEQFF. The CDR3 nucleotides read TGTGCCAGCAGCGTAGATACCGGGACTAGCGGGAGTCATGAGCAGTTCTTC.

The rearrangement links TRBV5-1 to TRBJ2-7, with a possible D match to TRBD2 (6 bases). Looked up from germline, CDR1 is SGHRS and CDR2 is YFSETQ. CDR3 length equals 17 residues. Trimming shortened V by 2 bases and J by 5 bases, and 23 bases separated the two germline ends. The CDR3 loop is CASSFNAGELATHEQYF. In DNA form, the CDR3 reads TGCGCCAGCAGCTTCAACGCCGGAGAACTAGCAACCCACGAGCAGTACTTC.

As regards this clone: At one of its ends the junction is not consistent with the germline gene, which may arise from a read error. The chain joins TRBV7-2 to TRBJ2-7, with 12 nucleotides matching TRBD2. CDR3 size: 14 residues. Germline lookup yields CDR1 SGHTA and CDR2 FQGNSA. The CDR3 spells CASSLAGGAHEQYF. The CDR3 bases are TGTGCCAGCAGCCTAGCGGGAGGGGCTCACGAGCAGTACTTC.

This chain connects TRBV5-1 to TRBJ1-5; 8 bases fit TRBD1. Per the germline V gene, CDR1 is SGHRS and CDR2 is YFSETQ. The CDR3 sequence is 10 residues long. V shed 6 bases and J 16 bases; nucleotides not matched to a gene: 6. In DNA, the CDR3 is TGCGCCAGCAAACAGGGGGGGGTACATTTT. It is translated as CASKQGGVHF. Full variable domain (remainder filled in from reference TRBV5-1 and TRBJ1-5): KAGVTQTPRYLIKTRGQQVTLSCSPISGHRSVSWYQQTPGQGLQFLFEYFSETQRNKGNFPGRFSGRQFSNSRSEMNVSTLELGDSALYLCASKQGGVHFGDGTRLSIL.

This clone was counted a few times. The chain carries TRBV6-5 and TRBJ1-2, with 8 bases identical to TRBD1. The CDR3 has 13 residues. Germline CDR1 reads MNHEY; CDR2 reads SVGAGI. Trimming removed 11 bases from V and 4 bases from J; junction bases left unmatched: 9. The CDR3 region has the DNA TGTGCCTCCAGGGGGGGGACAGGCTATGGCTACACCTTC. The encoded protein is CASRGGTGYGYTF.

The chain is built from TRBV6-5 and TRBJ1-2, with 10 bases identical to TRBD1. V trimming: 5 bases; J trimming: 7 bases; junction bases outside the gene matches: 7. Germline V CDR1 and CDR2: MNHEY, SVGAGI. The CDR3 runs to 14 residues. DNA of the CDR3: TGTGCCAGCAGTACGGGACAGGGGAGGGGTGGCTACACCTTC. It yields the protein CASSTGQGRGGYTF.

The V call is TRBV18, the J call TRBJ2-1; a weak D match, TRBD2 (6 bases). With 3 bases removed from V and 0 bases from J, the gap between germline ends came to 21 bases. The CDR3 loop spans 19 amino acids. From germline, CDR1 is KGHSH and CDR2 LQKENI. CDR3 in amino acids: CASSPLIDLDGSSYNEQFF. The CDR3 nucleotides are TGTGCCAGCTCACCCCTGATAGACTTAGACGGGAGCTCCTACAATGAGCAGTTCTTC.

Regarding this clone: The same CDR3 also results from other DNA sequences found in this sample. The CDR3 reads CAISDRAYEQYF. The DNA for the CDR3 is TGTGCCATCAGTGATCGAGCTTACGAGCAGTACTTC. The J gene is TRBJ2-7, the V gene TRBV10-3; D unresolved. This CDR3 has 12 amino acids. V dropped 3 bases and J dropped 4 bases, with 7 bases sitting between them. Germline V lookup: CDR1 ENHRY, CDR2 SYGVKD.

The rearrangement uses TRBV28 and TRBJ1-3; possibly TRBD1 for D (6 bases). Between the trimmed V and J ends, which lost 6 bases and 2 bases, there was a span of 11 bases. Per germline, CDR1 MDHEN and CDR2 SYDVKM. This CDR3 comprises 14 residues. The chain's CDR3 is CASSSPGAGNTIYF. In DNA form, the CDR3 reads TGTGCCAGCAGCTCCCCAGGGGCTGGAAACACCATATATTTT.

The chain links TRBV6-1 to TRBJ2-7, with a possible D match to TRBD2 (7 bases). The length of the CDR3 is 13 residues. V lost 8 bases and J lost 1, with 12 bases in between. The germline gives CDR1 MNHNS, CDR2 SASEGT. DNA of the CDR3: TGTGCCAGCGGGGAGGGACAATCCTACGAGCAGTACTTC. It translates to CASGEGQSYEQYF.

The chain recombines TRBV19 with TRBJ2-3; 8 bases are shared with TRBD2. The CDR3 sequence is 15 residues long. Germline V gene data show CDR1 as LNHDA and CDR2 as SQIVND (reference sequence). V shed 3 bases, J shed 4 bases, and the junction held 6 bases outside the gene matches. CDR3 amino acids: CASSMEREWADTQYF. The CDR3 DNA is TGTGCCAGTAGTATGGAGCGGGAGTGGGCAGATACGCAGTATTTT.

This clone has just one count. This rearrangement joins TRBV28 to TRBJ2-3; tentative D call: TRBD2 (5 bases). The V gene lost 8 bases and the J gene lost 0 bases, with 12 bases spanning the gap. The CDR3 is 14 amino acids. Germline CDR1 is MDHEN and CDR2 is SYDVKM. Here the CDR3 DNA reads TGTGCCAGCTACCGAGGGCGTAGCACAGATACGCAGTATTTT. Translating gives CASYRGRSTDTQYF.

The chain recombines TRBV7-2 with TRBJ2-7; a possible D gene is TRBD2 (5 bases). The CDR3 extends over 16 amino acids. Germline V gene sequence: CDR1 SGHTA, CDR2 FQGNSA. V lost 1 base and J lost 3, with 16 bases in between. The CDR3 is CASSLGPDGNYYEQYF. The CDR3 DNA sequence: TGTGCCAGCAGCTTAGGGCCGGACGGGAATTACTACGAGCAGTACTTC.

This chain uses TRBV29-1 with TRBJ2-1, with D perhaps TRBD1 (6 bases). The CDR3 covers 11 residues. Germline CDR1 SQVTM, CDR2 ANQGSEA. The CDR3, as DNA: TGCTCCGGGGACAAGGACAATGAGCAGTTCTTC. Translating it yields CSGDKDNEQFF.

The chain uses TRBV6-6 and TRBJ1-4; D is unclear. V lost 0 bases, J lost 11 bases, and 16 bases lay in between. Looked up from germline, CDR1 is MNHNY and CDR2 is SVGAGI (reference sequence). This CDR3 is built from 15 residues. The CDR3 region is CASSYSTALMRKLFF. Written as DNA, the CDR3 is TGTGCCAGCAGTTACTCAACGGCCTTAATGAGGAAACTGTTTTTT.